This entry lists 20 T cell receptor beta chains sequenced from one sample in a study of T cell responses to AZD1222 COVID-19 vaccine. Here immunoSEQ multiplex PCR was the method, and the copy in TCRdb shows in-frame clones only, minus some. The sample has tens of thousands of clones, more than 70% seen once. Sequences were derived from peripheral blood, sampled 28 days after the second AZD1222 dose. These receptors came from an adult who received the AZD1222 COVID-19 vaccine.

This clone has only one observation. The chain combines TRBV7-9 with TRBJ2-5; D gene uncertain. Germline lookup yields CDR1 SEHNR and CDR2 FQNEAQ (reference sequence). V dropped 5 bases and J dropped 5 bases, with 15 bases sitting between them. The CDR3 loop spans 14 amino acids. CDR3 sequence: CASSKITGVETQYF. The CDR3 DNA is TGTGCCAGCAGCAAAATCACTGGCGTCGAGACCCAGTACTTC.

The chain is built from TRBV7-9 and TRBJ1-2; D remains unclear. The CDR3 has 14 amino acids. V lost 3 bases and J 0 bases, leaving 8 bases between the germline ends. CDR1 is SEHNR and CDR2 is FQNEAQ in the germline V gene (reference sequence). The CDR3 DNA reads as TGTGCCAGCAGCTTGTTCGCTGCTAACTATGGCTACACCTTC. Protein sequence: CASSLFAANYGYTF.

This clone appeared a single time. V usage is TRBV18 and J usage is TRBJ1-2, with 11 nucleotides matching TRBD1. V trimming: 3 bases; J trimming: 8 bases; junction bases outside the gene matches: 8. Germline-derived CDR1 and CDR2 are KGHSH and LQKENI. This CDR3 region has 15 residues. The CDR3 nucleotides read TGTGCCAGCTCACCCCGGACAGGGGGCGCTGAGGGCTACACCTTC. This sequence encodes CASSPRTGGAEGYTF.

This clone was seen only a few times. The gene calls are TRBV4-1 and TRBJ1-1; the D is unclear. Germline assignment: CDR1 MGHRA and CDR2 YSYEKL. CDR3 length equals 12 residues. The V end lost 1 base, the J end lost 5 bases, and 5 bases lay between the germline ends. The CDR3 coding sequence is TGCGCCAGCAGCCAAGGGGATACTGAAGCTTTCTTT. Its translation: CASSQGDTEAFF.

V gene TRBV6-5 combines with J gene TRBJ1-2, with TRBD1 identical over 7 bases. Germline lookup yields CDR1 MNHEY and CDR2 SVGAGI. This CDR3 region has 13 residues. V trimming: 6 bases; J trimming: 2 bases; junction bases outside the gene matches: 3. The CDR3 loop reads CASRKTGNYGYTF. The CDR3 region has the DNA TGTGCCAGCAGAAAGACAGGGAACTATGGCTACACCTTC.

This chain's CDR3 is CASSPSGRLAGEQFF. The CDR3 bases are TGTGCCAGCAGCCCTTCGGGCAGGCTAGCGGGTGAGCAGTTCTTC. This chain links TRBV14 with TRBJ2-1, with 8 bases lining up with TRBD2. The trim removed 4 bases at V and 9 bases at J, leaving 11 bases unmatched. The germline gives CDR1 SGHDN, CDR2 FVKESK. The CDR3 has 15 residues.

V is TRBV2 and J is TRBJ2-7; 7 bases fit TRBD1. CDR3 size: 15 residues. Trimming cost V 10 bases and J 7 bases; bases outside gene matches: 19. The germline V gene has CDR1 SNHLY and CDR2 FYNNEI. The CDR3 sequence: CATYATGQTTREQYF. The CDR3 coding sequence is TGTGCCACCTACGCCACGGGACAGACGACACGAGAGCAGTACTTC.

The rearrangement uses TRBV3-1 (or the pseudogene TRBV3-2) and TRBJ2-3; 8 nucleotides line up with TRBD2. CDR3 size: 16 residues. Trimming cost V 1 base and J 2 bases; bases outside gene matches: 5. Germline V gene lookup returns CDR1 LGHDT and CDR2 YNNKEL (reference sequence). DNA of the CDR3: TGTGCCAGCAGCCAAGCCAGCGGGAGCCCCACAGATACGCAGTATTTT. It specifies CASSQASGSPTDTQYF.

The gene calls are TRBV29-1 and TRBJ2-5; 7 nucleotides align to TRBD2. The trim removed 4 bases at V and 2 bases at J, leaving 10 bases unmatched. CDR1 is SQVTM and CDR2 is ANQGSEA in the germline V gene. The CDR3 length is 15 residues. The CDR3 is CSVGVAGRPQETQYF. The CDR3 bases are TGCAGCGTTGGGGTAGCGGGTAGACCACAAGAGACCCAGTACTTC. Full variable domain (rest looked up from reference TRBV29-1 and TRBJ2-5): SAVISQKPSRDICQRGTSLTIQCQVDSQVTMMFWYRQQPGQSLTLIATANQGSEATYESGFVIDKFPISRPNLTFSTLTVSNMSPEDSSIYLCSVGVAGRPQETQYFGPGTRLLVL.

CDR3 bases: TGTGCCAGCAGTTACCGAGGACAGGGTAACGATGAGCAGTTCTTC. Protein: CASSYRGQGNDEQFF. The rearrangement joins TRBV6-5 to TRBJ2-1; TRBD1 aligns across 8 bases. From germline, CDR1 is MNHEY and CDR2 SVGAGI. Trimming removed 2 bases from V and 8 bases from J; junction bases left unmatched: 8. CDR3 length: 15 residues.

J is TRBJ2-1 and V is TRBV18; 11 bases align to TRBD2. In germline, CDR1 is KGHSH, CDR2 LQKENI. The CDR3 loop spans 16 amino acids. Trimming took 2 bases from V and 7 from J; bases not matched to a gene: 7. The CDR3 loop is CASSPDIAGGQNEQFF. The CDR3 nucleotides are TGTGCCAGCTCACCAGACATAGCGGGAGGGCAAAATGAGCAGTTCTTC.

The chain uses TRBV19 and TRBJ2-2; D gene ambiguous. V shed 6 bases and J shed 4 bases, with 9 bases lying between them. CDR3 length: 13 amino acids. CDR1 is LNHDA and CDR2 is SQIVND in the germline V gene (reference sequence). CDR3 residues: CASRPRRTGELFF. The CDR3, as DNA: TGTGCCAGTAGACCCCGTCGCACCGGGGAGCTGTTTTTT.

This chain uses TRBV4-1 with TRBJ2-7, with D unresolved. The CDR3 spans 13 residues. Germline CDR1 MGHRA, CDR2 YSYEKL. Trimming cost V 3 bases and J 6 bases, with 12 bases left between them. The CDR3 nucleotides read TGCGCCAGCAGCCATATAATGTCTTCCGAGCAGTACTTC. Amino acids: CASSHIMSSEQYF.

This chain joins TRBV18 and TRBJ2-7; tentative D call: TRBD2 (6 bases). Germline CDR1 reads KGHSH; CDR2 reads LQKENI. The CDR3 spans 15 residues. Between the trimmed V and J ends, which lost 3 bases and 4 bases, there was a span of 16 bases. The CDR3 nucleotides are TGTGCCAGCTCACCTATCCTAGACGGGACTTACGAGCAGTACTTC. Its protein product is CASSPILDGTYEQYF.

CDR3 protein: CASSKGGSGYNEQFF. The CDR3 DNA reads as TGTGCCAGTAGTAAAGGCGGGAGTGGTTACAATGAGCAGTTCTTC. The chain has TRBV19 and TRBJ2-1, with 7 positions matching TRBD2. Unmatched junction bases numbered 7, after V lost 4 bases and J lost 4 bases. Germline V CDR1 and CDR2: LNHDA, SQIVND (reference sequence). The CDR3 is made up of 15 amino acids.

V usage is TRBV6-5 and J usage is TRBJ1-6; D is unresolved. The CDR3 is made up of 15 amino acids. Trimming took off 7 bases at V and 7 bases at J, with 17 bases between the two ends. The germline V gene encodes CDR1 MNHEY and CDR2 SVGAGI. This chain's CDR3 is CASKAPPLQNSPLHF. The CDR3 DNA reads as TGTGCCAGCAAGGCCCCCCCGCTGCAGAATTCACCCCTCCACTTT.

This rearrangement joins TRBV6-5 to TRBJ1-1, with D unclear. The CDR3 has 13 residues. Looked up from germline, CDR1 is MNHEY and CDR2 is SVGAGI. Trimming stripped 6 bases from V and 4 bases from J, with 12 bases between. The CDR3 nucleotides read TGTGCCAGCAGCCTATTCGGGTCCACTGAAGCTTTCTTT. Its translation: CASSLFGSTEAFF.

The chain employs TRBV10-3 and TRBJ2-3; no definite D call. Germline V CDR1 and CDR2: ENHRY, SYGVKD. There are 14 residues in the CDR3. Trimming left V 2 bases short and J 1 base short, with 7 bases between. CDR3 residues: CAISEGSGTDTQYF. In nucleotides, the CDR3 is TGTGCCATCAGTGAGGGTTCAGGCACAGATACGCAGTATTTT.

V usage is TRBV27 and J usage is TRBJ1-1; no definite D call. CDR1 is MNHEY and CDR2 is SMNVEV in the germline V gene (reference sequence). The CDR3 sequence is 13 residues long. The V gene lost 4 bases and the J gene lost 3 bases, with 9 bases spanning the gap. The CDR3 is CASSSLLDTEAFF. CDR3 nucleotide sequence: TGTGCCAGCAGTTCACTTCTTGACACTGAAGCTTTCTTT.

V is TRBV9 and J is TRBJ1-3, with a weak D call TRBD1 (5 bases). V was pared by 3 bases and J by 1 base, with 14 bases between. The CDR3 covers 16 residues. Per the germline V gene, CDR1 is SGDLS and CDR2 is YYNGEE. In DNA, the CDR3 is TGTGCCAGCAGCGCTCAAATCGGGGGATCTGGAAACACCATATATTTT. Its protein product is CASSAQIGGSGNTIYF.